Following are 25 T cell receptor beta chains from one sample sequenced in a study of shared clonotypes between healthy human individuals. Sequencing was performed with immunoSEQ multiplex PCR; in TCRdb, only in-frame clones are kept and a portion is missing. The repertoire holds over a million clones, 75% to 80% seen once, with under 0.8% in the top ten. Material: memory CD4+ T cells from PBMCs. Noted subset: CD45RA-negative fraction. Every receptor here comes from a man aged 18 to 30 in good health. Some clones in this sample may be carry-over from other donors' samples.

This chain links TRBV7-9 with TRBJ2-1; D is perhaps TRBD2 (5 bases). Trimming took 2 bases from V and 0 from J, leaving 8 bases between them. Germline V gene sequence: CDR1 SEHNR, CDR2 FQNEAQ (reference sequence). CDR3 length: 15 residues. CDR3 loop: CASSLMTNSYNEQFF. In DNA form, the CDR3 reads TGTGCCAGCAGCTTAATGACTAACTCCTACAATGAGCAGTTCTTC.

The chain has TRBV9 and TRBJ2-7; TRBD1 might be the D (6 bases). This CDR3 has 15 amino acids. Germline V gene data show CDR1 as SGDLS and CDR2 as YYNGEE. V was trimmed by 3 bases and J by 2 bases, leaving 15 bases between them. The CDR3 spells CASSAGGTTTYEQYF. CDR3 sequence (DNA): TGTGCCAGCAGCGCCGGTGGGACAACAACCTACGAGCAGTACTTC.

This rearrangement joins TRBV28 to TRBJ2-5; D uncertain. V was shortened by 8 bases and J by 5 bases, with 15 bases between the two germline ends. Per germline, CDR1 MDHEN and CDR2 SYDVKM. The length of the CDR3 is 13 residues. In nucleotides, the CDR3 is TGTGCCAGCGGCCAGGACGCCCCGGAGACCCAGTACTTC. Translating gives CASGQDAPETQYF.

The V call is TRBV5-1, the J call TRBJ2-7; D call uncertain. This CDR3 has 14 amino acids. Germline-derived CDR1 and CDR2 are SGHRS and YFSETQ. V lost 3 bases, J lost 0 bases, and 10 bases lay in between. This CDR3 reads CASSWTELSYEQYF. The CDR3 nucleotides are TGCGCCAGCAGCTGGACGGAGCTCTCCTACGAGCAGTACTTC.

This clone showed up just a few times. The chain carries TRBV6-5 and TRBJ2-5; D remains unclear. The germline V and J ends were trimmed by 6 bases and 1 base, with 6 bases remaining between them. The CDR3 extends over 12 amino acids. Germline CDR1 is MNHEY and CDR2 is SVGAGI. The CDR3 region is CASSSAQETQYF. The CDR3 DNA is TGTGCCAGCAGCTCCGCCCAAGAGACCCAGTACTTC.

CDR3: CASSDRGSPNQPQHF. CDR3 nucleotide sequence: TGTGCCAGCAGTGACCGGGGGTCACCCAATCAGCCCCAGCATTTT. The chain has TRBV6-6 and TRBJ1-5; possible D gene TRBD1, 5 bases. Germline V gives CDR1 MNHNY, CDR2 SVGAGI (reference sequence). CDR3 length: 15 amino acids. The ends were cut back, 5 bases at V and 3 bases at J, with 14 bases in the middle.

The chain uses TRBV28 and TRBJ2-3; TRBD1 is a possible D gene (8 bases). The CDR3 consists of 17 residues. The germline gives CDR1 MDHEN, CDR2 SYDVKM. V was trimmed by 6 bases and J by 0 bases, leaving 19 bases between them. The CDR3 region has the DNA TGTGCCAGCAGCCCTTTCAAACAGGGGGGGAGCACAGATACGCAGTATTTT. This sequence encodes CASSPFKQGGSTDTQYF.

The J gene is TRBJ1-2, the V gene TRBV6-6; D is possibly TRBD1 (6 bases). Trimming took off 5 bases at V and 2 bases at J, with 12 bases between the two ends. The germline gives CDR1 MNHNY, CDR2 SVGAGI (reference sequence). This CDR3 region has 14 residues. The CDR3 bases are TGTGCCAGCAGTCCGACCACAGGGAACTATGGCTACACCTTC. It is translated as CASSPTTGNYGYTF.

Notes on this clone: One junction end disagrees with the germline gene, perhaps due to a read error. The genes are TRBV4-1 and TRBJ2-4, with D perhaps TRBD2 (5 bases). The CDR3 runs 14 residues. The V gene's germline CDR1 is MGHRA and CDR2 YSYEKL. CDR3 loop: CASSQTTAVGEWAF. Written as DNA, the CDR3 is TGCGCCAGCAGCCAGACTACAGCGGTCGGGGAATGGGCCTTC.

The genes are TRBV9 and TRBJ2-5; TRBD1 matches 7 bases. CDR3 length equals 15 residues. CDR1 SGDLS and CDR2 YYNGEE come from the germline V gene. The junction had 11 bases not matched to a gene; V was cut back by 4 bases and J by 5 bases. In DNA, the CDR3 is TGTGCCAGCAGCATAAACAGGGGTGCGGAGGAGACCCAGTACTTC. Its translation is CASSINRGAEETQYF.

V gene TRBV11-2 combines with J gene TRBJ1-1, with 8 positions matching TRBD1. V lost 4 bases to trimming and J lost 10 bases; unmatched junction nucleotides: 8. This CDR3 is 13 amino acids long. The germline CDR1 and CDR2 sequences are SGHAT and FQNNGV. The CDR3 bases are TGTGCCAGCAGCTCCCGACAGGGGTTGGGAGCTTTCTTT. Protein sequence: CASSSRQGLGAFF.

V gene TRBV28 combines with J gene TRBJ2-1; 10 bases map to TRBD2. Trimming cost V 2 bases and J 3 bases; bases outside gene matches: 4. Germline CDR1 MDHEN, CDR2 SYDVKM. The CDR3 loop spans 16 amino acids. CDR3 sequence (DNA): TGTGCCAGCAGTTTAGCTCGGACTAGCGGCTACAATGAGCAGTTCTTC. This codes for CASSLARTSGYNEQFF.

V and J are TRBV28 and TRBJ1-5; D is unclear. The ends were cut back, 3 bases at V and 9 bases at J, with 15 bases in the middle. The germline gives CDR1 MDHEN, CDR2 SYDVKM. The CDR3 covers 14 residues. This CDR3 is CASSFGLLSRPQHF. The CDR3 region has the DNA TGTGCCAGCAGTTTCGGACTTCTTAGTCGGCCCCAGCATTTT. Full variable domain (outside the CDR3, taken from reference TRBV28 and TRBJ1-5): DVKVTQSSRYLVKRTGEKVFLECVQDMDHENMFWYRQDPGLGLRLIYFSYDVKMKEKGDIPEGYSVSREKKERFSLILESASTNQTSMYLCASSFGLLSRPQHFGDGTRLSIL.

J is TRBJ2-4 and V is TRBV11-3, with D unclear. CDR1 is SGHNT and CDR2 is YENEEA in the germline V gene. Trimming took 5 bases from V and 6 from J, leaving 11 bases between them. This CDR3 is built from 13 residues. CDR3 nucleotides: TGTGCCAGCAGCCTGGGCGCTGGAAACATTCAGTACTTC. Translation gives CASSLGAGNIQYF.

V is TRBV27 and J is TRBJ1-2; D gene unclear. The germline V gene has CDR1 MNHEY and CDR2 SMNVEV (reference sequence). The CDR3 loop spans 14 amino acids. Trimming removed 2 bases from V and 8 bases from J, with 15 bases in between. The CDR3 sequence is CASSLRDARSGYTF. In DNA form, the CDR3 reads TGTGCCAGCAGTTTAAGAGATGCCAGGTCCGGCTACACCTTC.

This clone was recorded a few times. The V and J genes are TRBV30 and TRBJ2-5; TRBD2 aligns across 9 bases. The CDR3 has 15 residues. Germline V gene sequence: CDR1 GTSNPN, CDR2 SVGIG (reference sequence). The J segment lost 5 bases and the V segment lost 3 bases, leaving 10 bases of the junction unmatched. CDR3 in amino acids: CAWSAGTAGGETQYF. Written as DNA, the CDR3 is TGTGCCTGGAGCGCCGGGACAGCGGGGGGTGAGACCCAGTACTTC.

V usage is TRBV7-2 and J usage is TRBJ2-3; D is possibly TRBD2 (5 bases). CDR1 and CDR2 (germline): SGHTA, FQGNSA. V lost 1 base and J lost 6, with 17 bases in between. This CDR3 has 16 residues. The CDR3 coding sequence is TGTGCCAGCAGCTTAGGAACCCGGGTAGCGTCCGATACGCAGTATTTT. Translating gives CASSLGTRVASDTQYF.

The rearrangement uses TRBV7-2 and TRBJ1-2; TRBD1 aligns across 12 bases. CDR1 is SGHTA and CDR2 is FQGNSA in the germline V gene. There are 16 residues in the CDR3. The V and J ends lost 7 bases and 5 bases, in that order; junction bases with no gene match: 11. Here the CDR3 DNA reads TGTGCCAGCAATACTCCCCCGGGACAGGGGGCTTATGGCTACACCTTC. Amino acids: CASNTPPGQGAYGYTF.

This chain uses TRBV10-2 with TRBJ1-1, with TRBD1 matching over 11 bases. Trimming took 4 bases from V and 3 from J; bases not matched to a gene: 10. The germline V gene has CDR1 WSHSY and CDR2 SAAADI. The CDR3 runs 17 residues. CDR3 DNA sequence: TGCGCCAGCAGTGGGGACAGGGGGAGCTGGTTGGACACTGAAGCTTTCTTT. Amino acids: CASSGDRGSWLDTEAFF.

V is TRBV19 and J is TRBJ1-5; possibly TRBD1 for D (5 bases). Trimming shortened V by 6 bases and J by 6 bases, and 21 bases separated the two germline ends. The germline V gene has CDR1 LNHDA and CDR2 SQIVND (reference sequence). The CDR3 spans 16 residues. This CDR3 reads CASRRDVGLQSQPQHF. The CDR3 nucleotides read TGTGCCAGTAGAAGGGATGTGGGGCTACAATCTCAGCCCCAGCATTTT. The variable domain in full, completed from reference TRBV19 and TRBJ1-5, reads DGGITQSPKYLFRKEGQNVTLSCEQNLNHDAMYWYRQDPGQGLRLIYYSQIVNDFQKGDIAEGYSVSREKKESFPLTVTSAQKNPTAFYLCASRRDVGLQSQPQHFGDGTRLSIL.

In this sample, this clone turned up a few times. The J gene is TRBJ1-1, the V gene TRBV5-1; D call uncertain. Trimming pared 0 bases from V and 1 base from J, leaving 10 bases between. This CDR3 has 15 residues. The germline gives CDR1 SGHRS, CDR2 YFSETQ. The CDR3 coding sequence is TGCGCCAGCAGCTTGGAAGGGAACAGGAACACTGAAGCTTTCTTT. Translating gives CASSLEGNRNTEAFF.

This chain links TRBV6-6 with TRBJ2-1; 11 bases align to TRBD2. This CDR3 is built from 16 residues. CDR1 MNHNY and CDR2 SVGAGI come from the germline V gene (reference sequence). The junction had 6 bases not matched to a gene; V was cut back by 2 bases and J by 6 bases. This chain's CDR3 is CASSYSLAGGPNEQFF. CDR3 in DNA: TGTGCCAGCAGTTACAGCCTAGCGGGAGGTCCCAATGAGCAGTTCTTC.

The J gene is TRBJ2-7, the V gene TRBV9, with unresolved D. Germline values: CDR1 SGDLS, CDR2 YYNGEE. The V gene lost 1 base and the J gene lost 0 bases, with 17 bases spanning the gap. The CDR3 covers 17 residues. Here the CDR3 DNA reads TGTGCCAGCAGCGTAAATTCTGGGCCAGCGATCTCCTACGAGCAGTACTTC. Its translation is CASSVNSGPAISYEQYF.

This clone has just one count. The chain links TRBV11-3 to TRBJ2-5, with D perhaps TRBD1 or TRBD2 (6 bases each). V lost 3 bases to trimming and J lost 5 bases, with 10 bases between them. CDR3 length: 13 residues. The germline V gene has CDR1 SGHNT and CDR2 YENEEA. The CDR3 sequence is CASSLRRGETQYF. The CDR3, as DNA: TGTGCCAGCAGCTTGAGGAGGGGGGAGACCCAGTACTTC.

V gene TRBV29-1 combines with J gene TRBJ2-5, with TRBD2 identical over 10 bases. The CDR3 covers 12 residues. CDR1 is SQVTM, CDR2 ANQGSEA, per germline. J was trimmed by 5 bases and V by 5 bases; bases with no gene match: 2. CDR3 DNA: TGCAGCGTTAGCGGGAGGGGGGAGACCCAGTACTTC. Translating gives CSVSGRGETQYF.